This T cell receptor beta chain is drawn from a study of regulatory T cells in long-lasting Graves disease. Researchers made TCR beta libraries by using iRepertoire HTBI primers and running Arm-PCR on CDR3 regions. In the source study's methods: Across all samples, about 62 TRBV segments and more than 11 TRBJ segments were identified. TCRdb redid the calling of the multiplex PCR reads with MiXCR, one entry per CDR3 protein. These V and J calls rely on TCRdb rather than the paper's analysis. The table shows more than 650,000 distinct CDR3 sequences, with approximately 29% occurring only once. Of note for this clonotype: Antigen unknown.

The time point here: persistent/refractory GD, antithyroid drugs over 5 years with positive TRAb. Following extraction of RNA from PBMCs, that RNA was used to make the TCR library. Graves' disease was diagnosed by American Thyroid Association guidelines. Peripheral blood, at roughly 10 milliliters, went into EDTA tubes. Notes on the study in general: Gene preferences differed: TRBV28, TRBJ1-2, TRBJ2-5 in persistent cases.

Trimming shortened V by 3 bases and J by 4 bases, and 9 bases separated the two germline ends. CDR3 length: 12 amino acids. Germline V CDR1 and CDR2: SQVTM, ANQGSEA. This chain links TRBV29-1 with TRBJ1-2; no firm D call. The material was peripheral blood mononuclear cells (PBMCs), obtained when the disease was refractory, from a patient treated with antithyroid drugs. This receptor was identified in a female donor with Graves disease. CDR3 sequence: CSVDLRGYGYTF. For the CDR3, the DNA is TGCAGCGTTGATCTCCGCGGCTATGGCTACACCTTC.